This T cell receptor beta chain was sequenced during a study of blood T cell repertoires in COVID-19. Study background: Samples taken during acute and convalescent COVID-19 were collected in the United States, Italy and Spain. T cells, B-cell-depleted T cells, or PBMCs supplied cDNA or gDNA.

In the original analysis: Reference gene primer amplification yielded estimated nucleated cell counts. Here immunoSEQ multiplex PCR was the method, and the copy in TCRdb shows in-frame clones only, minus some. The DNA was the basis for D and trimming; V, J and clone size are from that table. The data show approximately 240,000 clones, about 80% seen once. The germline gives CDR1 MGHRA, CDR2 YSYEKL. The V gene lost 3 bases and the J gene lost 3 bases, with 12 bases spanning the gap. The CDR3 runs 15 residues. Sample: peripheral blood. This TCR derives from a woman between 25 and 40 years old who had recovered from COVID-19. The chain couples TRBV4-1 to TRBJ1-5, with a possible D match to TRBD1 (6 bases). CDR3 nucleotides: TGCGCCAGCAGCCAGGATACAGGGTACAATCAGCCCCAGCATTTT. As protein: CASSQDTGYNQPQHF.